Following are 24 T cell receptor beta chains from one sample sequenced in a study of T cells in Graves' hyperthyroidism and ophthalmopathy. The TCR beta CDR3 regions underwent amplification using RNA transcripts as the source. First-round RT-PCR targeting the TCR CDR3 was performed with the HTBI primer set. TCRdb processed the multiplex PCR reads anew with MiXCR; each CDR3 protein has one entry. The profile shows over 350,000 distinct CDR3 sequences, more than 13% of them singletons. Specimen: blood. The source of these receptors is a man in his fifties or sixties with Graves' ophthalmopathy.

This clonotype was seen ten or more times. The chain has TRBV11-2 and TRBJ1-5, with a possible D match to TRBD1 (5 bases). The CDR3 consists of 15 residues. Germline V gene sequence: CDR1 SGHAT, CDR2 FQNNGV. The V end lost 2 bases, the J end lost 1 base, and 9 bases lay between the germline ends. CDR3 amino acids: CASSLRGRSNQPQHF. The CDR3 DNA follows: TGTGCCAGCAGCTTAAGGGGACGGAGCAATCAGCCCCAGCATTTT.

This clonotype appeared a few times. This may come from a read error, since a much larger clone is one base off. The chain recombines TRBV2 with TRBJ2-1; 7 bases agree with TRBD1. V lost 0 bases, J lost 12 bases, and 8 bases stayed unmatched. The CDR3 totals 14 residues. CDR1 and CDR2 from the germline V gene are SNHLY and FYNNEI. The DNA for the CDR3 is TGTGCCAGCAGTGAAGCCACAGGGGCCTATGCGCAGTTCTTC. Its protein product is CASSEATGAYAQFF.

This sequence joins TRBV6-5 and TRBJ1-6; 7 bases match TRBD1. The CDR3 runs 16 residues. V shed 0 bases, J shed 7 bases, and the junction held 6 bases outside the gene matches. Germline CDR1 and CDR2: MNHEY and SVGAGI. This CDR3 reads CASSYSGGRGNSPLHF. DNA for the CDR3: TGTGCCAGCAGTTACTCTGGTGGCAGGGGGAATTCACCCCTCCACTTT.

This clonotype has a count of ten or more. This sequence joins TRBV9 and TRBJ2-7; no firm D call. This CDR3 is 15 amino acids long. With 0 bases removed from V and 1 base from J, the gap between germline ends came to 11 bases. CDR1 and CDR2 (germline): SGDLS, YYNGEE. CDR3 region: CASSVGWSSSYEQYF. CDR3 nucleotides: TGTGCCAGCAGCGTAGGTTGGAGTTCGTCCTACGAGCAGTACTTC.

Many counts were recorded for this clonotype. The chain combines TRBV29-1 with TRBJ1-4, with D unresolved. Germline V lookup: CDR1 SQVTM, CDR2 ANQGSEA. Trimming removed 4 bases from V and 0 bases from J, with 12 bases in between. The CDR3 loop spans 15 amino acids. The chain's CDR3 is CSVADTRATNEKLFF. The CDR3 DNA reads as TGCAGCGTTGCGGATACGCGAGCAACTAATGAAAAACTGTTTTTT.

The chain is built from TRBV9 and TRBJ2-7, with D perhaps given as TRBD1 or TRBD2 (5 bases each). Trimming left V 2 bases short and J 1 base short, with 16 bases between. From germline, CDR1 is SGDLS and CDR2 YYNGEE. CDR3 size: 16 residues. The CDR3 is CASSVGTNILSYEQYF. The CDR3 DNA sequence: TGTGCCAGCAGCGTTGGGACCAATATTCTTTCCTACGAGCAGTACTTC.

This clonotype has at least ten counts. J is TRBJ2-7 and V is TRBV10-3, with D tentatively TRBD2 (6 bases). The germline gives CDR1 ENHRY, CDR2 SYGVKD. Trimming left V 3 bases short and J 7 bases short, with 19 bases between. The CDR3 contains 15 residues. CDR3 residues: CAISDVYRESQEQYF. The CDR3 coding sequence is TGTGCCATCAGTGACGTCTATCGGGAGTCACAAGAGCAGTACTTC.

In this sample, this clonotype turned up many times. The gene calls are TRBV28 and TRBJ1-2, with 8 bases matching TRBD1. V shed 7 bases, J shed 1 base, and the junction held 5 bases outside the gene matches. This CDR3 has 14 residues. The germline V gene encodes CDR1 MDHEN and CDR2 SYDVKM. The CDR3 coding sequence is TGTGCCAGCATAGGGACAGGACATAACTATGGCTACACCTTC. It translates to CASIGTGHNYGYTF.

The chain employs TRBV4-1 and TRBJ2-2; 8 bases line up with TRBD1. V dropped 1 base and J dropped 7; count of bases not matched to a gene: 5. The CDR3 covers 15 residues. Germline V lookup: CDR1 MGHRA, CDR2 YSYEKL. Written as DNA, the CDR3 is TGCGCCAGCAGCCAAGCCGCGACAGGGGACGGGGAGCTGTTTTTT. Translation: CASSQAATGDGELFF.

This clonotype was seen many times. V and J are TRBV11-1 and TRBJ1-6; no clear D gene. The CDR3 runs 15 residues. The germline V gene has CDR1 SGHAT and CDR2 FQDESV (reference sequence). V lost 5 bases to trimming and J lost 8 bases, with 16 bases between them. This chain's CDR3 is CASSLRRGRDSPLHF. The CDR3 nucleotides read TGTGCCAGCAGCCTCAGACGCGGACGGGATTCACCCCTCCACTTT.

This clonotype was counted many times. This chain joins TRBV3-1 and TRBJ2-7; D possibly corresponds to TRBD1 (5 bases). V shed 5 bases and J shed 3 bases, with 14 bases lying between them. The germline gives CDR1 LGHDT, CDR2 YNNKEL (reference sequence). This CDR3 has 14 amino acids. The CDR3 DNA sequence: TGTGCCAGCAGCTTCATAGGGGTTAACTACGAGCAGTACTTC. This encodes CASSFIGVNYEQYF.

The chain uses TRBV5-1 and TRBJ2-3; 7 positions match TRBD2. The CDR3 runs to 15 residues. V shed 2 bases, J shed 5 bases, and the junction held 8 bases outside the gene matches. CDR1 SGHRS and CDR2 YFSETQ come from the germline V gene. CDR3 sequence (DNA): TGCGCCAGCAGCTTTCTTGCGGGAGCGTTAGATACGCAGTATTTT. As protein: CASSFLAGALDTQYF. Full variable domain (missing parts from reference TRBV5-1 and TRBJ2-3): KAGVTQTPRYLIKTRGQQVTLSCSPISGHRSVSWYQQTPGQGLQFLFEYFSETQRNKGNFPGRFSGRQFSNSRSEMNVSTLELGDSALYLCASSFLAGALDTQYFGPGTRLTVL.

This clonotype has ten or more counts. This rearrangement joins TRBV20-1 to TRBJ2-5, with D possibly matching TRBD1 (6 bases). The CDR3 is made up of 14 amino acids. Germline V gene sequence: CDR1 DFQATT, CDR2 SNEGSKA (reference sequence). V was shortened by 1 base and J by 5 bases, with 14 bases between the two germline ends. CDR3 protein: CSARGSNRAETQYF. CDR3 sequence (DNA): TGCAGTGCTAGAGGCTCTAACAGGGCGGAGACCCAGTACTTC.

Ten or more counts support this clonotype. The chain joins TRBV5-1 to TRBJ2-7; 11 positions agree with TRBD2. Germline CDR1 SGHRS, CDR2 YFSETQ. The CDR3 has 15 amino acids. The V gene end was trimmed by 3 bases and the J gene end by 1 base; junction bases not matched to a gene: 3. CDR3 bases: TGCGCCAGCAGCTCGGGACTAGCGGCTTCCTACGAGCAGTACTTC. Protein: CASSSGLAASYEQYF.

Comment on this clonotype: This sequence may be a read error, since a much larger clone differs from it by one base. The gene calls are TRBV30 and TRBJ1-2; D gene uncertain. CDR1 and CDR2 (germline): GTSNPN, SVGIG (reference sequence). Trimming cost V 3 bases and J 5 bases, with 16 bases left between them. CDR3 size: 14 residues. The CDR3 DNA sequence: TGTGCCTGGAGCCGTCAGCCAGGCCTATATGGCTACACCTTC. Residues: CAWSRQPGLYGYTF.

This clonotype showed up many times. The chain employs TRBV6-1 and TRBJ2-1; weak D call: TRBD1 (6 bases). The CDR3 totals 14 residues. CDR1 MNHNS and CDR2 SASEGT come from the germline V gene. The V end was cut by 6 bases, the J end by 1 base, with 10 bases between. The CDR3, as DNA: TGTGCCAGCAGAATACAGGGTTCCTACAATGAGCAGTTCTTC. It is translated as CASRIQGSYNEQFF.

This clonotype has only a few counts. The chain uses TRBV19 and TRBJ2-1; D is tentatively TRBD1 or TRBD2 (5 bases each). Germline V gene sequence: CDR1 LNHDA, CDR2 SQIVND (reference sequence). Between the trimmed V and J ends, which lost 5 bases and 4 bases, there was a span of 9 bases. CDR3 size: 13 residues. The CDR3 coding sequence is TGTGCCAGTAGTCGAGGGACGTACAATGAGCAGTTCTTC. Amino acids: CASSRGTYNEQFF.

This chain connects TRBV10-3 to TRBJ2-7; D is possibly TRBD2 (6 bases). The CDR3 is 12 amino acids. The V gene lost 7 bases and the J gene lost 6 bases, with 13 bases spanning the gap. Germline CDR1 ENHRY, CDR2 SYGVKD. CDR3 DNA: TGTGCCATCAACCTAGGAGGGAGCGAGCAGTACTTC. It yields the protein CAINLGGSEQYF.

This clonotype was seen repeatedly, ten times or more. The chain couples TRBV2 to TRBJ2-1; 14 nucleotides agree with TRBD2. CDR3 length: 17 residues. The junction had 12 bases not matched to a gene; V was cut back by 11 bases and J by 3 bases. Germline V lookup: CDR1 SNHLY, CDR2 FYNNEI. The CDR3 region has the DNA TGTGCCTCATCTCCGGGACTAGCGGGAGAGGTCTACAATGAGCAGTTCTTC. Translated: CASSPGLAGEVYNEQFF. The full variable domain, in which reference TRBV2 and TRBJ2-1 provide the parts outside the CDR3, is EPEVTQTPSHQVTQMGQEVILRCVPISNHLYFYWYRQILGQKVEFLVSFYNNEISEKSEIFDDQFSVERPDGSNFTLKIRSTKLEDSAMYFCASSPGLAGEVYNEQFFGPGTRLTVL.

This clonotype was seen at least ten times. CDR3 amino acids: CSVDPEAGNTIYF. CDR3 bases: TGCAGCGTCGACCCCGAGGCTGGAAACACCATATATTTT. The chain is built from TRBV29-1 and TRBJ1-3, with D unresolved. This CDR3 has 13 residues. Germline CDR1 and CDR2: SQVTM and ANQGSEA. V lost 6 bases and J lost 2, with 11 bases in between.

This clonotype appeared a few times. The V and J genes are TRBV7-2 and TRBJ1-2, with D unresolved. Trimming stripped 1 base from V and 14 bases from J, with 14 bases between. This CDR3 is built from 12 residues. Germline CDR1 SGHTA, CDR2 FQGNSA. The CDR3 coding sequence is TGTGCCAGCAGCTTAGAGGTCGGCTCCCTGACCTTC. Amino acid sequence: CASSLEVGSLTF.

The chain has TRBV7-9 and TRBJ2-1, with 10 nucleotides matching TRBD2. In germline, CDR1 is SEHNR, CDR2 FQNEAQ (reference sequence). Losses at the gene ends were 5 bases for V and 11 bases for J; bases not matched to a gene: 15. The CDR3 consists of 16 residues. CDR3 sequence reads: CASSPKIAGGSDQQFF. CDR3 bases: TGTGCCAGCAGCCCCAAGATAGCGGGAGGTAGCGATCAGCAGTTCTTC.

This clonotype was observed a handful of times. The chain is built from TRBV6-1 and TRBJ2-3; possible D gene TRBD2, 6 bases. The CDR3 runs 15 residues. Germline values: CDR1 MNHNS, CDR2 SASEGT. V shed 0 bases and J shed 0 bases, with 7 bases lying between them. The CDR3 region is CASSEASGSTDTQYF. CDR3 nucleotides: TGTGCCAGCAGTGAAGCTAGCGGTAGCACAGATACGCAGTATTTT.

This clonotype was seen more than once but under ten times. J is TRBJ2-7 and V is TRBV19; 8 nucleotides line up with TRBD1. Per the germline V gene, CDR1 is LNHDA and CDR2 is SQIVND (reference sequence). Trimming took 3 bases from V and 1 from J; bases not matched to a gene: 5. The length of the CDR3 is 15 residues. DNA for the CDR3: TGTGCCAGTAGTATTCAGGGGGCGCAATCCTACGAGCAGTACTTC. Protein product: CASSIQGAQSYEQYF.